This TCR beta chain was documented in a study of blood T cell repertoires in COVID-19 (dated by TCRdb to about 2020). In terms of the full investigation: The collaborator samples originated in the United States, Italy and Spain and spanned the acute and convalescent phases of COVID-19. The prospective study material was composed of cDNA or gDNA derived from T cells, B-cell-depleted T cells, or PBMCs. The samples were drawn from the first 160 participants of the ongoing ImmuneRACE study and from more than 1,000 subjects provided by 6 global collaborators. Nearly every sample came with metadata listing a de-identified subject ID, COVID-19 status, age in years and sex. Where available, HLA class I and class II types were taken from metadata supplied by the sample provider and were not determined by assay-based typing. The repertoires were released in a freely available public database meant as a resource for research on the immune response to SARS-CoV-2. Subjects who had been exposed to COVID-19, were actively infected with it, or had recovered from it provided the deeply sampled blood TCRbeta repertoires that made up the dataset. The paper's findings and limits, for the study overall: How much clinical and demographic metadata was included differed by source and by participant, and the metadata was provided uncurated.

Trimming at the junction amounts to 7 bases on V and 5 bases on J, and the germline ends lie 8 bases apart. According to the germline V gene, CDR1 reads MNHEY and CDR2 reads SVGAGI. The CDR3 starts with the cysteine, ends with the phenylalanine, and has 11 residues. Just CDR3 DNA is preserved here, 33 bases in frame from base 1. TCRbeta CDR3 regions were amplified from genomic DNA by means of the immunoSEQ Assay, a bias-controlled multiplex PCR. Concerning the study's data processing: The number of nucleated cells in each sample was estimated from the amplification of reference gene primers within the assay. Sequence reads were collapsed and filtered to measure the absolute abundance of every unique TCRbeta CDR3 rearrangement. For each sample, productive Simpson clonality was calculated as the square root of Simpson's diversity index across productive rearrangements. Not all clones reach the TCRdb copy of this immuneACCESS table, which keeps in-frame sequences only. Checked studies attribute under half of the gap to unresolved V genes and leave the rest unexplained. V, J and clone size reflect that table, while D and trimming were determined from the DNA. This sample gives under 200,000 clones in total; roughly nine tenths of them show up just once. 0.5% to 0.6% of the sample rests with the top ten.

A note on this clone: The specificity of this receptor is unknown. Base qualities are not at hand, and no much larger clone is one base apart.

Whole blood was collected in K2EDTA tubes by collaborating institutions according to the institutions' own protocols. For TCRbeta analysis, collaborator samples were shipped as frozen whole blood, as isolated PBMCs, or as DNA extracted from either sample type. The sequence links TRBV6-5 to TRBJ1-1; the D segment cannot be called with confidence. The sequence was collected from a man over 45 with acute or convalescent COVID-19. Sequenced input: peripheral blood. The base sequence is TGTGCCAGCACCTCCGTGACTGAAGCTTTCTTT. Translated, it reads CASTSVTEAFF.